A selection of T cell receptor beta chains follows, all from one sample in a study of T cells in Graves' hyperthyroidism and ophthalmopathy. Using its own MiXCR run on the multiplex PCR reads, TCRdb lists one record per CDR3 protein. The table shows 360,000 or so distinct CDR3 sequences, with about a fifth occurring only once. Sequencing used blood. These receptor sequences come from a woman aged 18-29 years with Graves' hyperthyroidism. Each CDR3 is given with its conserved first and last residue. The order of the fields is D gene, J gene, V gene, CDR3 protein. A D gene is named only where the DNA matches it firmly.

>.|TRBJ2-5|TRBV20-1
CSVPQGIIQETQCF
>.|TRBJ2-5|TRBV18
CASSPKDIETQYF
>.|TRBJ2-5|TRBV29-1
CSAAISGVEETQYF
>.|TRBJ2-7|TRBV11-2
CASSLVGPEQYF
>.|TRBJ1-2|TRBV7-8
CASSPGPHDYGYTF
>TRBD1|TRBJ2-7|TRBV27
CASSPGPGTAAYEQYF
>.|TRBJ1-1|TRBV7-8
CASSPPRGSGEAFF
>TRBD1|TRBJ1-2|TRBV6-1
CASSEATLGGQGYTF
>.|TRBJ2-5|TRBV30
CAWLADSGETQYF
>.|TRBJ1-1|TRBV28
CASRGLGEAFF
>.|TRBJ1-2|TRBV6-5
CASSFDPLRSFIYGYTF
>TRBD1|TRBJ2-7|TRBV12-3/TRBV12-4
CASRTTGVSLAEQYF
>.|TRBJ1-1|TRBV11-3
CASSGGGSTEAFF
>.|TRBJ2-2|TRBV5-1
CASSLRTLNTGELFF